Listed here are 7 T cell receptor beta chains from one sample, sequenced in a study of long-term antiretroviral therapy in people with HIV. The assay used was immunoSEQ (version v3.0), run at survey level. Assay used: immunoSEQ multiplex PCR; TCRdb lists only in-frame clones, some missing. Seen here are some 13,000 clones, roughly 78% observed once, and the top ten hold around 13%. This sample comprised unsorted PBMCs, obtained 3.2 years before starting antiretroviral therapy. The source of these receptors is a man aged 40-49 years with HIV.

The chain uses TRBV27 and TRBJ2-7; possibly TRBD1 for D (5 bases). V was trimmed by 2 bases and J by 3 bases, leaving 11 bases between them. The length of the CDR3 is 14 residues. Per the germline V gene, CDR1 is MNHEY and CDR2 is SMNVEV (reference sequence). The CDR3 nucleotides read TGTGCCAGCAGTTTACAGGGATACGGCTACGAGCAGTACTTC. Residues: CASSLQGYGYEQYF.

This chain connects TRBV7-3 to TRBJ2-1; no definite D call. Deletions cut 1 base from V and 5 bases from J, with 6 bases between. Germline CDR1 SGHTA, CDR2 FQGTGA. The CDR3 length is 13 residues. The CDR3 nucleotides read TGTGCCAGCAGCTTAAGACACGACAATGAGCAGTTCTTC. Translated: CASSLRHDNEQFF.

This clone was seen only a few times. The rearrangement links TRBV19 to TRBJ1-1; 7 bases agree with TRBD1. This CDR3 is 16 amino acids long. The J segment lost 7 bases and the V segment lost 3 bases, leaving 14 bases of the junction unmatched. Germline assignment: CDR1 LNHDA and CDR2 SQIVND (reference sequence). The CDR3 coding sequence is TGTGCCAGTAGTATCGGTGGGACCCCAGGGGGAGTTGAAGCTTTCTTT. Its protein is CASSIGGTPGGVEAFF.

The J gene is TRBJ1-4, the V gene TRBV6-5, with 11 bases identical to TRBD1. The CDR3 extends over 14 amino acids. The germline gives CDR1 MNHEY, CDR2 SVGAGI. J gave up 7 bases and V 6 bases, and 4 bases lay outside the gene matches. The CDR3 loop is CASSPDRGREKLFF. As DNA, the CDR3 is TGTGCCAGCAGCCCGGACAGGGGGCGTGAAAAACTGTTTTTT.

The chain joins TRBV9 to TRBJ2-2; D assignment may be TRBD1 or TRBD2 (5 bases each). Germline-derived CDR1 and CDR2 are SGDLS and YYNGEE. Trimming removed 0 bases from V and 7 bases from J, with 13 bases in between. The CDR3 length is 15 residues. The DNA of the CDR3 is TGTGCCAGCAGCGTAGTTGAGGGGCACGGCGGGGAGCTGTTTTTT. Protein sequence: CASSVVEGHGGELFF.

This chain links TRBV6-1 with TRBJ2-2, with 8 nucleotides matching TRBD1. J gave up 7 bases and V 3 bases, and 4 bases lay outside the gene matches. From germline, CDR1 is MNHNS and CDR2 SASEGT. The CDR3 has 14 amino acids. CDR3 sequence (DNA): TGTGCCAGCAGTGACAGGGGGCTGGTCGGGGAGCTGTTTTTT. Its translation: CASSDRGLVGELFF.

The rearrangement links TRBV6-6 to TRBJ1-6, with D tentatively TRBD1 (6 bases). Trimming removed 6 bases at V and 6 bases at J, with 15 bases between. This CDR3 contains 15 residues. The germline V gene encodes CDR1 MNHNY and CDR2 SVGAGI (reference sequence). The CDR3 sequence: CASSSGGASNSPLHF. In DNA form, the CDR3 reads TGTGCCAGCAGCTCGGGGGGGGCTAGTAATTCACCCCTCCACTTT.